Presented here are 19 T cell receptor beta chains from one specimen sequenced in a study of T cell responses to AZD1222 COVID-19 vaccine. Assay: immunoSEQ multiplex PCR; the TCRdb copy retains only in-frame clones and omits some. This table has approximately 100,000 clones, around nine tenths appearing once. The sequences come from peripheral blood, collected 28 days after the second AZD1222 dose. Source of these receptors: an adult who received the AZD1222 COVID-19 vaccine.

The rearrangement uses TRBV6-5 and TRBJ1-3, with 10 bases lining up with TRBD1. This CDR3 is built from 13 residues. Germline values: CDR1 MNHEY, CDR2 SVGAGI. Losses at the gene ends were 6 bases for V and 9 bases for J; bases not matched to a gene: 5. In nucleotides, the CDR3 is TGTGCCAGCAGCTGGGGACAGGGGAGCACCATATATTTT. Protein sequence: CASSWGQGSTIYF.

The V call is TRBV24-1, the J call TRBJ2-7; no reliable D call. The CDR3 spans 13 residues. The germline V and J ends were trimmed by 7 bases and 6 bases, with 15 bases remaining between them. CDR1 and CDR2 (germline): KGHDR, SFDVKD. DNA of the CDR3: TGTGCCACCAGCCCCCACGAGTTAAGCGAGCAGTACTTC. It is translated as CATSPHELSEQYF.

The V and J genes are TRBV10-3 and TRBJ1-3; D may be TRBD1 (5 bases). The germline V gene has CDR1 ENHRY and CDR2 SYGVKD. The V gene lost 2 bases and the J gene lost 0 bases, with 11 bases spanning the gap. CDR3 length: 16 residues. The CDR3 reads CAISERERGSGNTIYF. As DNA, the CDR3 is TGTGCCATCAGTGAGCGGGAGAGGGGCTCTGGAAACACCATATATTTT.

The chain is built from TRBV28 and TRBJ2-1, with TRBD1 matching 8 bases. V shed 1 base, J shed 7 bases, and the junction held 6 bases outside the gene matches. The CDR3 has 15 residues. The germline V gene has CDR1 MDHEN and CDR2 SYDVKM. The CDR3 region has the DNA TGTGCCAGCAGTTTATTGGGCAGGGGGCGTAATGAGCAGTTCTTC. Its translation: CASSLLGRGRNEQFF.

The sample holds one count of this clone. The chain is built from TRBV11-3 and TRBJ1-1; possibly TRBD1 for D (5 bases). The V gene lost 4 bases and the J gene lost 6 bases, with 21 bases spanning the gap. CDR3 length: 16 amino acids. CDR1 is SGHNT and CDR2 is YENEEA in the germline V gene. CDR3 residues: CASSSFWDWGWSEAFF. The CDR3, as DNA: TGTGCCAGCAGCTCCTTCTGGGACTGGGGTTGGTCTGAAGCTTTCTTT.

The chain uses TRBV9 and TRBJ2-1; 11 bases match TRBD2. The CDR3 consists of 19 residues. The germline gives CDR1 SGDLS, CDR2 YYNGEE. J gave up 0 bases and V 4 bases, and 12 bases lay outside the gene matches. CDR3 coding DNA: TGTGCCAGCAGCCCCGGACTAGCGGGCGCGACCAGCTCCTACAATGAGCAGTTCTTC. Amino acids: CASSPGLAGATSSYNEQFF. Full variable domain (remainder filled in from reference TRBV9 and TRBJ2-1): DSGVTQTPKHLITATGQRVTLRCSPRSGDLSVYWYQQSLDQGLQFLIQYYNGEERAKGNILERFSAQQFPDLHSELNLSSLELGDSALYFCASSPGLAGATSSYNEQFFGPGTRLTVL.

J is TRBJ1-1 and V is TRBV9; D not certain. CDR3 size: 15 residues. Germline assignment: CDR1 SGDLS and CDR2 YYNGEE. Between the trimmed V and J ends, which lost 4 bases and 1 base, there was a span of 14 bases. DNA for the CDR3: TGTGCCAGCAGCCCCACGGGAGGGAGGAACACTGAAGCTTTCTTT. This translates into CASSPTGGRNTEAFF. The whole variable domain, filled in from reference TRBV9 and TRBJ1-1, reads DSGVTQTPKHLITATGQRVTLRCSPRSGDLSVYWYQQSLDQGLQFLIQYYNGEERAKGNILERFSAQQFPDLHSELNLSSLELGDSALYFCASSPTGGRNTEAFFGQGTRLTVV.

The chain recombines TRBV6-1 with TRBJ2-2; no firm D call. The V gene lost 4 bases and the J gene lost 4 bases, with 19 bases spanning the gap. Per the germline V gene, CDR1 is MNHNS and CDR2 is SASEGT. CDR3 length: 17 amino acids. CDR3 bases: TGTGCCAGCAGTGGGCCCCTGAGGATACCGGGCACCGGGGAGCTGTTTTTT. As protein: CASSGPLRIPGTGELFF.

The rearrangement uses TRBV7-3 and TRBJ2-3; 8 bases match TRBD2. The CDR3 loop spans 14 amino acids. CDR1 SGHTA and CDR2 FQGTGA come from the germline V gene. The J segment lost 4 bases and the V segment lost 2 bases, leaving 2 bases of the junction unmatched. This chain's CDR3 is CASSLSSGPDTQYF. The CDR3 DNA is TGTGCCAGCAGCTTATCTAGCGGGCCAGATACGCAGTATTTT.

This chain uses TRBV18 with TRBJ1-4; 8 bases align to TRBD1. The V segment lost 5 bases and the J segment 8 bases; nucleotides outside the gene matches: 7. The CDR3 totals 14 residues. Germline CDR1 is KGHSH and CDR2 is LQKENI. In DNA, the CDR3 is TGTGCCAGCTCAGTCGGGACAGGAACGGAAAAACTGTTTTTT. Translating gives CASSVGTGTEKLFF.

The chain carries TRBV5-1 and TRBJ2-7, with D uncertain. The V end was cut by 0 bases, the J end by 4 bases, with 5 bases between. Looked up from germline, CDR1 is SGHRS and CDR2 is YFSETQ. The CDR3 runs to 12 residues. The CDR3 is CASSLEEYEQYF. The CDR3 DNA reads TGCGCCAGCAGCTTGGAAGAATACGAGCAGTACTTC.

The chain uses TRBV29-1 and TRBJ1-5; TRBD1 matches 7 bases. Trimming took 4 bases from V and 8 from J; bases not matched to a gene: 5. The CDR3 covers 12 residues. Germline lookup yields CDR1 SQVTM and CDR2 ANQGSEA. The CDR3 DNA follows: TGCAGCGTTGCTGAGGGGGCCGAGCCCCAGCATTTT. As protein: CSVAEGAEPQHF.

CDR3 sequence: CASSTVSNANEKLFF. CDR3 coding DNA: TGTGCCAGCAGCACCGTTTCCAACGCTAATGAAAAACTGTTTTTT. The V gene is TRBV7-9, the J gene TRBJ1-4; no reliable D call. CDR3 length: 15 residues. Trimming removed 5 bases at V and 3 bases at J, with 13 bases between. Looked up from germline, CDR1 is SEHNR and CDR2 is FQNEAQ (reference sequence).

Concerning this clone: Other nucleotide sequences from this sample produce the same CDR3. This chain uses TRBV3-1 (or the pseudogene TRBV3-2) with TRBJ1-3, with 7 nucleotides matching TRBD1. The CDR3 has 14 amino acids. Germline CDR1 LGHDT, CDR2 YNNKEL (reference sequence). J gave up 2 bases and V 6 bases, and 4 bases lay outside the gene matches. This CDR3 reads CASSPGTAGNTIYF. In DNA, the CDR3 is TGTGCCAGCAGTCCCGGGACAGCTGGAAACACCATATATTTT.

The genes are TRBV15 and TRBJ2-1; 9 nucleotides align to TRBD2. V trimming: 4 bases; J trimming: 6 bases; junction bases outside the gene matches: 10. Germline V gives CDR1 LNHNV, CDR2 YYDKDF (reference sequence). CDR3 length: 16 residues. The CDR3 is CATSTISLAGSNEQFF. CDR3 DNA: TGTGCCACCAGCACCATAAGCCTAGCGGGATCCAATGAGCAGTTCTTC.

V gene TRBV2 combines with J gene TRBJ2-6, with 7 positions matching TRBD1. V lost 3 bases, J lost 0 bases, and 2 bases stayed unmatched. The CDR3 sequence is 16 residues long. In germline, CDR1 is SNHLY, CDR2 FYNNEI. As DNA, the CDR3 is TGTGCCAGCAGTGACTCAGGGGGCTCTGGGGCCAACGTCCTGACTTTC. Translation gives CASSDSGGSGANVLTF.

The J gene is TRBJ2-1, the V gene TRBV25-1, with TRBD2 identical over 9 bases. CDR1 and CDR2 (germline): MGHDK, SYGVNS. The J segment lost 6 bases and the V segment lost 1 base, leaving 7 bases of the junction unmatched. The CDR3 runs 16 residues. CDR3 in amino acids: CASSELGGGVGNEQFF. The DNA of the CDR3 is TGTGCCAGCAGTGAATTAGGCGGGGGGGTCGGCAATGAGCAGTTCTTC.

The chain is built from TRBV24-1 and TRBJ2-1; D unclear. This CDR3 comprises 13 residues. V dropped 2 bases and J dropped 5 bases, with 6 bases sitting between them. CDR1 and CDR2 from the germline V gene are KGHDR and SFDVKD. The CDR3 region has the DNA TGTGCCACCAGTGATTCAGCCGACAATGAGCAGTTCTTC. As protein: CATSDSADNEQFF.

This chain uses TRBV7-8 with TRBJ1-6, with 7 bases lining up with TRBD1. The ends lost 5 bases at V and 9 bases at J; junction bases unmatched: 7. This CDR3 is built from 14 residues. The germline CDR1 and CDR2 sequences are SGHVS and FQNEAQ. The CDR3 is CASSQTTGVSPLHF. The CDR3 DNA reads TGTGCCAGCAGCCAAACTACAGGGGTTTCACCCCTCCACTTT.